This TCR beta chain was sequenced during a study of T cell responses to AZD1222 COVID-19 vaccine (dated by TCRdb to about 2021). Some background on the complete study: A total of 230 to 250 trial participants underwent TCR sequencing, of whom 200 to 220 received two doses of AZD1222 and 26 received two doses of the MenACWY control vaccine. Trial participants were enrolled by age into subgroups of 18-55, 56-69 and 70-plus years, and around 150, 29 and 61 TCR-sequenced participants, respectively, were included in these subgroups.

The label giving this sample's time point can be read as: about 28 days (+/-7) after the second vaccine dose. AZD1222 recipients with second doses at about 4 weeks or about 12 weeks were pooled, because spike-specific TCR depth and breadth did not differ between schedules. Vaccinee samples came from UK trials COV001 and COV002, including a single-blind randomized controlled phase 2/3 trial of AZD1222 (ChAdOx1 nCoV-19) in healthy adults. Trial participant PBMC samples were collected at day 0 and day 28 after the second dose for TCRbeta chain sequencing. The CDR3 starts with the cysteine, ends with the phenylalanine, and has 14 residues. Left in the record is the CDR3 DNA by itself, 42 bases read in frame from the first base. Taken from the germline V gene, the CDR1 and CDR2 loops are SGDLS and YYNGEE. V is shortened by 1 base, J by 6 bases, and the region joining them spans 13 bases. As for this clone: This receptor's antigen is unknown. No base qualities exist here, and no much larger clone lies one base off it.

Overall study results and their limits: In the small 56-69-year group, the increase in depth fell short of significance, most likely because of low power. Participants were mostly white British, with more females than males. The authors suggested clonal diversity may have been underestimated. No day 14 peak-response samples were available, so repertoires were characterized only after the peak T cell response. Vaccine-associated CD4 TCRs spanned the whole spike protein, with dominant responses in regions 160-218 and 743-854. Spike-specific TCR breadth and depth rose significantly after two AZD1222 doses compared with day 0 and with MenACWY recipients. Reportedly, almost half of the unique spike-specific TCRs recognized epitopes lying outside the regions that are mutated in the B.1.351 and B.1.1.7 variants. Conclusions about previously exposed vaccinees are limited because only five to seven AZD1222 recipients were SARS-CoV-2 seropositive at baseline.

The CDR3 regions of human TCRbeta chains were analyzed by immunosequencing. As for the original processing: Repertoire TCRs were matched against a reference library of SARS-CoV-2-specific TCRs generated with the MIRA antigen-specificity platform. Breadth was defined as the fraction of unique TCRs that were SARS-CoV-2-associated. Depth was defined as the fraction of total T cells that were SARS-CoV-2-associated. Using the MIRA data, each spike-specific TCR was assigned both to the spike region to which the TCR was reactive and to a CD4 or CD8 class. Log10-transformed breadth and depth values were compared by one-way ANOVA with Sidak's multiple comparisons tests. Entries here come from immuneACCESS through TCRdb and include only in-frame sequences with V and J called. Some clones fail to appear in such tables; in the studies checked, an unresolved V gene covers under half of the shortfall, and the cause of the remainder is unknown. From that table come the V and J calls and clone size; the DNA was used to work out D and trimming. Within this sample are 100,000 to 150,000 clones, with more than 80% of them counted one time only. The biggest ten clones account for approximately 4.4% of the sample.

The sample here was peripheral blood, taken 28 days after the second AZD1222 dose. This receptor chain uses TRBV9 and TRBJ2-5; the D gene is not confidently resolved. This receptor was identified in an adult who received the AZD1222 COVID-19 vaccine. The CDR3 loop reads CASSVSEGPKTQYF. The DNA sequence is TGTGCCAGCAGCGTATCGGAAGGGCCGAAGACCCAGTACTTC.